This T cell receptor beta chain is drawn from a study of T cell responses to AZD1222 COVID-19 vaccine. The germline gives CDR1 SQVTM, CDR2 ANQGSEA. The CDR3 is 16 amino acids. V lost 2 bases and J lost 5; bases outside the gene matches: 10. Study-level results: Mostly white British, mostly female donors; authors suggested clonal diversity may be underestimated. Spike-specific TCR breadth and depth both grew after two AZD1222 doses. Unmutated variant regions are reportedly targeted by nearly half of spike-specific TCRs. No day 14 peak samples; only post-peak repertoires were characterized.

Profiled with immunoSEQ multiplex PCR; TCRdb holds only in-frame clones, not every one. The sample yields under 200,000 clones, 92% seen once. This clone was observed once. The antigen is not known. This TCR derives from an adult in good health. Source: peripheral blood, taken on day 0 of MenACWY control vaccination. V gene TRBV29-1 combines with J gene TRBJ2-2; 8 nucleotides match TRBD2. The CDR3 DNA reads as TGCAGCGTTGAAAATTTGGGTCGGGAGGGGACCGGGGAGCTGTTTTTT. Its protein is CSVENLGREGTGELFF.